The 7 T cell receptor beta chains presented below share a single source sample, sequenced in a study of blood T cell repertoires in COVID-19. Libraries were prepared by immunoSEQ multiplex PCR; TCRdb keeps only in-frame clonotypes and omits some of them. The sample lists about 370,000 clones; around 89% were seen once. The material sequenced was PBMCs or T cells enriched from blood (not recorded which). Every receptor here comes from a young man who had recovered from COVID-19.

This clone was seen more than once but under ten times. V usage is TRBV10-3 and J usage is TRBJ2-2; tentatively, D is TRBD2 (5 bases). The CDR3 has 19 amino acids. The germline V and J ends were trimmed by 2 bases and 4 bases, with 23 bases remaining between them. Germline CDR1 reads ENHRY; CDR2 reads SYGVKD. The CDR3 here is CAISESQSRGFGLTGELFF. CDR3 bases: TGTGCCATCAGTGAGAGCCAAAGTCGGGGTTTTGGTCTCACCGGGGAGCTGTTTTTT.

This clone came up a few times. V usage is TRBV19 and J usage is TRBJ1-5; tentative D call: TRBD1 (6 bases). Germline V gene sequence: CDR1 LNHDA, CDR2 SQIVND (reference sequence). Trimming stripped 6 bases from V and 7 bases from J, with 16 bases between. CDR3 length: 14 amino acids. The CDR3 sequence: CASSTQDSGQPQHF. The CDR3 DNA sequence: TGTGCCAGTAGCACACAGGACAGTGGACAGCCCCAGCATTTT.

The chain combines TRBV30 with TRBJ2-3, with unresolved D. Germline loops: CDR1 GTSNPN, CDR2 SVGIG (reference sequence). CDR3 size: 13 residues. V gave up 1 base and J gave up 3 bases, with 8 bases separating them. The CDR3 bases are TGTGCCTGGAGTGACCCCCGGACAGATACGCAGTATTTT. Its protein is CAWSDPRTDTQYF.

The chain recombines TRBV19 with TRBJ2-7; 11 nucleotides line up with TRBD1. From germline, CDR1 is LNHDA and CDR2 SQIVND (reference sequence). Trimming cost V 6 bases and J 1 base; bases outside gene matches: 8. The CDR3 consists of 16 residues. CDR3 loop: CASRAPGQGASYEQYF. The CDR3 region has the DNA TGTGCCAGTAGGGCCCCAGGACAGGGGGCTTCCTACGAGCAGTACTTC.

The chain has TRBV28 and TRBJ2-7; D remains unclear. Germline V CDR1 and CDR2: MDHEN, SYDVKM. This CDR3 is 12 amino acids long. V was pared by 7 bases and J by 2 bases, with 9 bases between. The CDR3 region has the DNA TGTGCCAGCAAGCAGGCCACCTACGAGCAGTACTTC. Its translation: CASKQATYEQYF.

The rearrangement joins TRBV27 to TRBJ1-5, with 7 bases matching TRBD1. J lost 7 bases, V lost 2 bases, and 5 bases had no gene match. CDR3 length: 14 amino acids. Germline V gene sequence: CDR1 MNHEY, CDR2 SMNVEV (reference sequence). The CDR3 reads CASSLKGAEQPQHF. In DNA form, the CDR3 reads TGTGCCAGCAGTTTAAAGGGGGCTGAGCAGCCCCAGCATTTT.

The rearrangement links TRBV11-2 to TRBJ2-3, with 12 nucleotides matching TRBD2. The V and J ends lost 5 bases and 2 bases, in that order; junction bases with no gene match: 5. CDR1 and CDR2 from the germline V gene are SGHAT and FQNNGV. This CDR3 has 16 amino acids. Here the CDR3 DNA reads TGTGCCAGCAGCCCCCGGACTAGCGGGGACACAGATACGCAGTATTTT. It is translated as CASSPRTSGDTDTQYF.